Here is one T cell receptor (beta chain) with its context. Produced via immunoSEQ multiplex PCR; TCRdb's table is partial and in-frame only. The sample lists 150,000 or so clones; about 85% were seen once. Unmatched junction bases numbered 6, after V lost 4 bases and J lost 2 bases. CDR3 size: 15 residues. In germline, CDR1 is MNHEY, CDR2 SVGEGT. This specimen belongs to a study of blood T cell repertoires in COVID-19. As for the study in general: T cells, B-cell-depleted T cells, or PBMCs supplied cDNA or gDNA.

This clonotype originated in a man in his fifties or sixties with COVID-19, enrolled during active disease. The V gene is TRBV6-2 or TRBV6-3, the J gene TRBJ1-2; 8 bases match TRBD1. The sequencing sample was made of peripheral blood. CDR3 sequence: CASSSTGAGNYGYTF. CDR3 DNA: TGTGCCAGCAGTTCGACAGGGGCCGGGAACTATGGCTACACCTTC.